The rows below give T cell receptor beta chains drawn from one sample of a study of blood T cell repertoires in COVID-19. Produced via immunoSEQ multiplex PCR; TCRdb's table is partial and in-frame only. The sample includes roughly 410,000 clones, roughly 86% of them seen just once. Specimen: peripheral blood. The receptors shown here come from an older woman with COVID-19, enrolled during active disease. Each CDR3 is given with its conserved first and last residue.

CDR3 length	V gene	J gene	CDR3 protein
17	TRBV3-1/TRBV3-2	TRBJ2-3	CASSRTGTSGSTDTQYF
17	TRBV11-3	TRBJ2-3	CASSLGERTGYTDTQYF
12	TRBV11-3	TRBJ1-1	CASSRRGSEAFF
15	TRBV19	TRBJ2-7	CASSMDRRSSYEQYF
15	TRBV5-1	TRBJ2-5	CASSFAGGLYADQYF
17	TRBV27	TRBJ2-7	CASSLSEARTAIYEQYF
20	TRBV10-3	TRBJ2-3	CAISGPHSGLAGGSTDTQYF
14	TRBV7-9	TRBJ2-1	CASSHGGPNNEQFF
11	TRBV18	TRBJ2-7	CASSNLYEQYF
14	TRBV5-6	TRBJ2-2	CASSYGTGLGELFF
12	TRBV18	TRBJ1-1	CASFNRNTEAFF
14	TRBV28	TRBJ1-5	CASTGGSGNQPQHF
14	TRBV28	TRBJ2-5	CASTLDQARETQYF
15	TRBV5-1	TRBJ2-1	CASSVITGGNNEQFF
14	TRBV16	TRBJ2-7	CASSREMLSYEQYF
16	TRBV7-9	TRBJ2-5	CASSSGLGDRQETQYF
15	TRBV24-1	TRBJ2-3	CATSDSRGRTDTQYF
14	TRBV5-1	TRBJ1-4	CASTQGNANEKLFF